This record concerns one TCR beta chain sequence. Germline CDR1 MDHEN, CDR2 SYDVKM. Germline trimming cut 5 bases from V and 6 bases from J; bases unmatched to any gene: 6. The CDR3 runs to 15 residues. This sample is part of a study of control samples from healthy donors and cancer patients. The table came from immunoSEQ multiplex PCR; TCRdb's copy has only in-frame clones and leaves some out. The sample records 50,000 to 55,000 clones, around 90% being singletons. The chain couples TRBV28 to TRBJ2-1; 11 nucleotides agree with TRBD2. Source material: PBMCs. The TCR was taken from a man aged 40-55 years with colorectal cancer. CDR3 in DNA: TGTGCCAGCAGTCTACTAGCGGGAGATCCCAATGAGCAGTTCTTC. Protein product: CASSLLAGDPNEQFF.